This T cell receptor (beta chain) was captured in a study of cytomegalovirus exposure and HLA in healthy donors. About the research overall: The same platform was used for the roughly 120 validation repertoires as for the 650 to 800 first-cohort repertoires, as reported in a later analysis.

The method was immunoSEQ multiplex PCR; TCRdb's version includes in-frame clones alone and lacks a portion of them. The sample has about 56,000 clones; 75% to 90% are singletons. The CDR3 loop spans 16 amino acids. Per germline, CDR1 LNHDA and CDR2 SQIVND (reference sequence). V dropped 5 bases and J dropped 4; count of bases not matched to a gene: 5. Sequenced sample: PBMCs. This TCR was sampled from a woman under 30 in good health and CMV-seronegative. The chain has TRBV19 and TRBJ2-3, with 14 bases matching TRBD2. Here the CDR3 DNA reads TGTGCCAGTAGTTCCGGACTAGCGGGAGGTCCAGATACGCAGTATTTT. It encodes CASSSGLAGGPDTQYF.